The entry that follows covers one T cell receptor beta chain sequence. What it binds is unknown. Libraries were prepared by immunoSEQ multiplex PCR; TCRdb keeps only in-frame clonotypes and omits some of them. This repertoire shows approximately 37,000 clones, roughly 86% found once; its top ten account for roughly 7.1%. This record comes from a study of graft-versus-host responses after intestinal transplantation. Across the study: Each of the recipients got a multivisceral, liver-intestinal, or isolated intestinal transplant. Study results and caveats: Ileal or blood samples showed some GvH clones first, and such clones were also found in recipient marrow. High graft-versus-host to host-versus-graft clonal ratios were seen in allografts of patients with graft-donor T cell macrochimerism.

Unmatched junction bases numbered 1, after V lost 4 bases and J lost 1 base. The CDR3 is 12 residues long. Germline-derived CDR1 and CDR2 are GTSNPN and SVGIG (reference sequence). V is TRBV30 and J is TRBJ2-7; 7 bases align to TRBD2. This receptor was obtained from a human patient who received an intestinal transplant, so some T cells may come from the graft donor. The source material was PBMCs, sampled less than 280 days after transplant. CDR3 nucleotide sequence: TGTGCCTGGACTAGCGGATCCTACGAGCAGTACTTC. It translates to CAWTSGSYEQYF.